The 4 T cell receptor beta chains below all came from one sample that was sequenced in a study of T cells after yellow fever vaccination. In TCRdb, the 5' RACE reads were re-called with MiXCR into one record per CDR3 protein. The sample has around 300,000 distinct CDR3 sequences, 3.5% to 5% seen once. This sample comprised PBMCs, obtained 15 days after the yellow fever booster vaccination. The source of these receptors is a man between 18 and 29 years old who received the YFV17D yellow fever vaccine.

This clonotype appeared many times. The J gene is TRBJ2-7, the V gene TRBV20-1, with 11 nucleotides matching TRBD1. J gave up 3 bases and V 5 bases, and 9 bases lay outside the gene matches. The germline CDR1 and CDR2 sequences are DFQATT and SNEGSKA (reference sequence). This CDR3 has 15 amino acids. CDR3 loop: CSAFSSGQGVYEQYF. The DNA of the CDR3 is TGCAGTGCTTTTAGTTCGGGACAGGGGGTCTACGAGCAGTACTTC.

This clonotype has ten or more counts. V gene TRBV15 combines with J gene TRBJ1-2; TRBD1 matches 7 bases. The V and J ends lost 5 bases and 8 bases, in that order; junction bases with no gene match: 11. This CDR3 has 14 residues. Germline CDR1 is LNHNV and CDR2 is YYDKDF (reference sequence). The CDR3 is CATSARQGLWGYTF. The CDR3 DNA follows: TGTGCCACCAGCGCCCGACAGGGCCTGTGGGGCTACACCTTC.

At least ten counts were recorded for this clonotype. The chain joins TRBV24-1 to TRBJ1-2; D is uncertain. The V and J ends lost 5 bases and 3 bases respectively, with 9 bases between them. The CDR3 is made up of 13 amino acids. The germline V gene encodes CDR1 KGHDR and CDR2 SFDVKD. The CDR3: CATSGSSYYGYTF. DNA of the CDR3: TGTGCCACCAGTGGTTCCAGCTACTATGGCTACACCTTC.

The chain has TRBV4-2 and TRBJ2-5, with D maybe TRBD2 (6 bases). V was pared by 1 base and J by 1 base, with 16 bases between. The CDR3 has 17 amino acids. Germline CDR1 reads LGHNA; CDR2 reads YNFKEQ. The CDR3 protein is CASSQVSGGALQETQYF. The CDR3, as DNA: TGTGCCAGCAGCCAAGTGAGTGGCGGGGCGCTCCAAGAGACCCAGTACTTC.